This TCR beta chain was sequenced in a study of blood T cell repertoires in COVID-19. Overall study: From T cells, B-cell-depleted T cells, or PBMCs came the material, which was cDNA or gDNA.

The repertoire was sequenced with immunoSEQ multiplex PCR; TCRdb's copy has only in-frame clones and lacks some. The sample carries under 150,000 clones, over 60% recorded once. The CDR3 is 16 amino acids. Deletions cut 2 bases from V and 0 bases from J, with 11 bases between. Per germline, CDR1 LNHDA and CDR2 SQIVND (reference sequence). The sequenced sample consisted of peripheral blood. The genes are TRBV19 and TRBJ2-1; D is possibly TRBD1 (5 bases). The clonotype was recovered from a man aged 80 or over with acute or convalescent COVID-19. The CDR3 sequence is CASSIQGPGSYNEQFF. CDR3 in DNA: TGTGCCAGTAGTATACAGGGTCCGGGCTCCTACAATGAGCAGTTCTTC.